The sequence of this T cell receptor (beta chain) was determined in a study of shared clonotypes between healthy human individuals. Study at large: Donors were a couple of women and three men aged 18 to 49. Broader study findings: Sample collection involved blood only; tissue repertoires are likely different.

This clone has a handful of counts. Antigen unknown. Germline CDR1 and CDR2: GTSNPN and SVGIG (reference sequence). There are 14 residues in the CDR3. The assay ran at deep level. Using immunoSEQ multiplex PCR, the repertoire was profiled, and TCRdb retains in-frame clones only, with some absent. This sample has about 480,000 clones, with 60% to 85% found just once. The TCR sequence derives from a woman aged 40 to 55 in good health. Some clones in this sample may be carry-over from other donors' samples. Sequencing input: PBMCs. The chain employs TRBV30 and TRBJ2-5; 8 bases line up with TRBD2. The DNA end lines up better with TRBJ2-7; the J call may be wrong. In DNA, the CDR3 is TGTGCCTGGAGTGACGGGAGGGCATGGTACGAGCAGTACTTC. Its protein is CAWSDGRAWYEQYF.